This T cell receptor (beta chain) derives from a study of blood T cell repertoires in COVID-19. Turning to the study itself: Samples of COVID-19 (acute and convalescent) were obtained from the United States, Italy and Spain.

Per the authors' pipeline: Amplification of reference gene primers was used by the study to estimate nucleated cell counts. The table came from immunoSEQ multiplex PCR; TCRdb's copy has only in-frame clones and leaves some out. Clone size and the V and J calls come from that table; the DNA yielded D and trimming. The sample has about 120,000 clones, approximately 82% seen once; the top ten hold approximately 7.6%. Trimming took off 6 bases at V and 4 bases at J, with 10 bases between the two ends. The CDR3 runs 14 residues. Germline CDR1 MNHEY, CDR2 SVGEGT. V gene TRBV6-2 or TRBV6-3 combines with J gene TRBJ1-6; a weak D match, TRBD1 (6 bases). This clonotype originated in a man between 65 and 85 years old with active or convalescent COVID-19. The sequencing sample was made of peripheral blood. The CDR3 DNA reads TGTGCCAGCAGCTTCGGACAGTATAATTCACCCCTCCACTTT. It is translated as CASSFGQYNSPLHF.